This entry features one T cell receptor beta chain sequence. Its antigen is unknown. V lost 4 bases, J lost 8 bases, and 12 bases lay in between. CDR3 length: 13 residues. Looked up from germline, CDR1 is SGHRS and CDR2 is YFSETQ. The source of the sample is a study of post-analysis software for immune sequencing data. Study conclusions and caveats: Four to six TRBV segments were more frequent in patients than controls; TRBV5-6, TRBV5-1 and TRBV20-1 belonged to this group. Strong co-clustering by F measure was evident for samples that had been prepared in the same batch. Comparison with controls showed significantly lower normalized Chao1 diversity in multiple sclerosis patients.

TCR beta libraries were prepared from cDNA with unique molecular identifiers. From the PCR reads, TCRdb called clonotypes with MiXCR, one entry per CDR3 protein. Of roughly 600,000 distinct CDR3 sequences in the sample, 44% were seen once. The gene calls are TRBV5-1 and TRBJ1-4; D not certain. The sequence was obtained from a girl aged 10 to 17 with multiple sclerosis. Sequences were obtained from blood. The CDR3 bases are TGCGCCAGCAGCGGGGAAGGCGGGGAAAAACTGTTTTTT. Its protein is CASSGEGGEKLFF.